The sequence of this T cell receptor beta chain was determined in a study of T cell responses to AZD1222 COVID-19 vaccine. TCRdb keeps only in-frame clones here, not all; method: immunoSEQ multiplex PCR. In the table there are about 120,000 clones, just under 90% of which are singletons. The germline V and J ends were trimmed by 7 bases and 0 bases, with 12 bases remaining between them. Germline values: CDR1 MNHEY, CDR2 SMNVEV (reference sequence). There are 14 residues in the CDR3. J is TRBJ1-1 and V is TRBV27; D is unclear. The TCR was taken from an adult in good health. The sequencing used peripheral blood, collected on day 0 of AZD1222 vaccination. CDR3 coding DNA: TGTGCCAGCATTGGACGGACCCTGAACACTGAAGCTTTCTTT. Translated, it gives CASIGRTLNTEAFF.